Listed below are T cell receptor beta chains from one sample, sequenced in a study of cytomegalovirus exposure and HLA in healthy donors. The assay was immunoSEQ multiplex PCR, and TCRdb's table has in-frame clones only and misses some. Of about 200,000 clones listed, more than 75% are singletons. Sequenced sample: PBMCs. The receptor set was obtained from a man aged 25-45 years in good health and CMV-seronegative. Both conserved end residues are part of each CDR3. The D gene is left open where the match is weak. The listing skips clone size in some rows; elsewhere it reads once, few, many or a size class.

size	D	V	J	CDR3	DNA
few	.	TRBV6-1	TRBJ2-7	CARDKTYEQYF	TGTGCCAGGGACAAAACCTACGAGCAGTACTTC
.	.	TRBV7-9	TRBJ1-2	CSSRLDLAENYGYTF	TGTTCCAGCCGTTTGGACTTGGCCGAAAACTATGGCTACACCTTC
few	TRBD2	TRBV5-1	TRBJ2-3	CASSLEAGGGPDTQYF	TGCGCCAGCAGCTTGGAGGCGGGGGGGGGTCCAGATACGCAGTATTTT
.	.	TRBV5-8	TRBJ1-6	CASSLEGAYNSPLHF	TGTGCCAGCAGCTTAGAGGGAGCCTATAATTCACCCCTCCACTTT
few	.	TRBV7-2	TRBJ2-7	CASSKIYEQYF	TGTGCCAGCAGCAAAATCTACGAGCAGTACTTC
once	TRBD1	TRBV2	TRBJ2-2	CASRRQGNTGELFF	TGTGCCAGCAGAAGACAGGGGAACACCGGGGAGCTGTTTTTT
.	TRBD2	TRBV7-2	TRBJ2-7	CASSLAGGSEQYF	TGTGCCAGCAGTTTAGCGGGGGGTTCCGAGCAGTACTTC
.	TRBD2	TRBV18	TRBJ2-1	CASSRLAQRNEQFF	TGTGCCAGCTCACGACTAGCGCAACGGAATGAGCAGTTCTTC
.	.	TRBV4-3	TRBJ1-1	CASSRFRGDTEAFF	TGCGCCAGCAGCCGTTTCAGGGGCGACACTGAAGCTTTCTTT
.	.	TRBV5-1	TRBJ1-1	CASSRWTEAPQAFF	TGCGCCAGCAGTCGGTGGACGGAGGCACCCCAAGCTTTCTTT
.	.	TRBV21-1	TRBJ1-1	CASTRSGGAFF	TGTGCCAGCACCCGGTCGGGTGGAGCTTTCTTT
.	TRBD2	TRBV27	TRBJ2-1	CASSLYLAGALSEQFF	TGTGCCAGCAGTTTATATCTAGCGGGAGCCCTAAGTGAGCAGTTCTTC
.	TRBD2	TRBV28	TRBJ2-2	CASSSPRGAGVDTGELFF	TGTGCCAGCAGTTCCCCCCGTGGAGCGGGGGTAGACACCGGGGAGCTGTTTTTT
.	TRBD2	TRBV5-1	TRBJ2-7	CASSLGTSPLYEQYF	TGCGCCAGCAGCTTGGGGACTAGCCCCCTCTACGAGCAGTACTTC
.	.	TRBV4-1	TRBJ1-2	CASSLQQGSYGYTF	TGCGCCAGCAGCCTCCAACAGGGTTCCTATGGCTACACCTTC
.	.	TRBV2	TRBJ1-2	CASSTGSGGYTF	TGTGCCAGCAGTACGGGGTCCGGGGGCTACACCTTC
.	.	TRBV2	TRBJ1-1	CASRGGRDEAFF	TGTGCCAGCCGGGGAGGGAGGGATGAAGCTTTCTTT
.	.	TRBV28	TRBJ1-5	CASSLTGGNQPQHF	TGTGCCAGCAGCCTAACGGGGGGCAATCAGCCCCAGCATTTT